These T cell receptor beta chains were read from a single sample in a study of T cells in Graves' hyperthyroidism and ophthalmopathy. TCRdb re-derived calls from the multiplex PCR reads in MiXCR, one entry per CDR3 protein. The table lists around 200,000 distinct CDR3 sequences, 15% to 20% of them singletons, with 25% to 35% in the top ten. Sequencing input: blood. Receptors originate from a woman between 45 and 65 years old with Graves' hyperthyroidism. Both conserved end residues are part of each CDR3. A D gene is named only where the DNA matches it firmly. A clone size is listed for some rows: how often the clone was seen (once, few, many), or a class if it is expanded.

>TRBV10-3|TRBJ2-5|.|many
TGTGCCATCAGGCCAGGGGACGAAGAGACCCAGTACTTC
CAIRPGDEETQYF
>TRBV7-9|TRBJ1-3|.|.
TGTGCCAGCAGTCACATCTCTGGAAACACCATATATTTT
CASSHISGNTIYF
>TRBV11-2|TRBJ2-5|.|many
TGTGCCAGCAGCTTAGAGCCTCTGAAGACCCAGTACTTC
CASSLEPLKTQYF
>TRBV15|TRBJ2-7|.|many
TGTGCCACTTCGACAGAATCCTACGAGCAGTACTTC
CATSTESYEQYF
>TRBV7-8|TRBJ2-5|TRBD2|.
TGTGCCAGCAGCTTGGCCCCGGGACTAGCGGGAGTAGAACAAGAGACCCAGTACTTC
CASSLAPGLAGVEQETQYF
>TRBV19|TRBJ1-1|.|many
TGTGCCAGTAGCTTGGAGGGCTCGGTCACTGAAGCTTTCTTT
CASSLEGSVTEAFF
>TRBV28|TRBJ2-1|.|many
TGTGCCAGCAGTTTAGGAAGCCCCCGGGGCCAGTTCTTC
CASSLGSPRGQFF
>TRBV12-3/TRBV12-4|TRBJ1-1|.|many
TGTGCCAGCAGTGCCAGGGTTGGCGGAGCTTTCTTT
CASSARVGGAFF
>TRBV9|TRBJ1-1|.|many
TGTGCCAGCAGCCCCGGGAACCGGAACACTGAAGCTTTCTTT
CASSPGNRNTEAFF
>TRBV19|TRBJ1-4|.|.
TGTGCCAGTAGTATAGGAGGGCGGAATGAAAAACTGTTTTTT
CASSIGGRNEKLFF
>TRBV19|TRBJ2-1|.|.
TGTGCCAGTAGTATCGGGGGGCGCACCTACAATGAGCAGTTCTTC
CASSIGGRTYNEQFF
>TRBV28|TRBJ1-2|TRBD1|.
TGTGCCAGCAGGACAGGGGGCCCTCCCGACTATGGCTACACCTTC
CASRTGGPPDYGYTF
>TRBV13|TRBJ1-1|TRBD1|many
TGTGCCAGCAGCGCCGGACAGGGGGGCACTGAAGCTTTCTTT
CASSAGQGGTEAFF
>TRBV20-1|TRBJ1-1|.|many
TGCAGTGCTAGGGCCCGGCAGGGGTCTCGGAACACTGAAGCTTTCTTT
CSARARQGSRNTEAFF